The 13 T cell receptor beta chains in this list originate from one sample, sequenced in a study of shared clonotypes between healthy human individuals. Sequencing used immunoSEQ multiplex PCR; TCRdb keeps in-frame clones, though not all of them. Of about 640,000 clones listed, 55% to 75% are singletons. The material sequenced was memory CD4+ T cells sorted from blood. Subset meaning: CD45RA-negative fraction. The origin of the receptors is a woman in her twenties or thirties in good health.

The V and J genes are TRBV7-3 and TRBJ2-2; unclear D gene. The germline V gene encodes CDR1 SGHTA and CDR2 FQGTGA. Trimming stripped 2 bases from V and 4 bases from J, with 5 bases between. The CDR3 sequence is 13 residues long. CDR3 nucleotides: TGTGCCAGCAGCTTAGACCCCACCGGGGAGCTGTTTTTT. Residues: CASSLDPTGELFF. The full variable domain, completed using reference TRBV7-3 and TRBJ2-2, is GAGVSQTPSNKVTEKGKYVELRCDPISGHTALYWYRQSLGQGPEFLIYFQGTGAADDSGLPNDRFFAVRPEGSVSTLKIQRTERGDSAVYLCASSLDPTGELFFGEGSRLTVL.

This clone was detected a few times. The chain combines TRBV2 with TRBJ2-7; D ambiguous. With 6 bases removed from V and 2 bases from J, the gap between germline ends came to 5 bases. This CDR3 spans 11 amino acids. CDR1 is SNHLY, CDR2 FYNNEI, per germline. For the CDR3, the DNA is TGTGCCAGCAGAAAGGCCTACGAGCAGTACTTC. This sequence encodes CASRKAYEQYF.

The rearrangement links TRBV29-1 to TRBJ2-7, with a weak D call TRBD1 (6 bases). V lost 4 bases, J lost 6 bases, and 19 bases lay in between. In germline, CDR1 is SQVTM, CDR2 ANQGSEA. The CDR3 extends over 14 amino acids. CDR3 DNA sequence: TGCAGCGTTGGGGAAACAGGGTCTCCCGTCGAGCAGTACTTC. Its protein product is CSVGETGSPVEQYF.

This clone was seen a few times. The V and J genes are TRBV14 and TRBJ1-6; D uncertain. V lost 4 bases and J lost 10, with 8 bases in between. The CDR3 spans 12 residues. CDR1 SGHDN and CDR2 FVKESK come from the germline V gene. The CDR3 sequence is CASSRLTSPLHF. The CDR3 coding sequence is TGTGCCAGCAGCCGACTCACCTCACCCCTCCACTTT. Together with reference TRBV14 and TRBJ1-6, the CDR3 gives the full variable domain: EAGVTQFPSHSVIEKGQTVTLRCDPISGHDNLYWYRRVMGKEIKFLLHFVKESKQDESGMPNNRFLAERTGGTYSTLKVQPAELEDSGVYFCASSRLTSPLHFGNGTRLTVT.

The J gene is TRBJ2-2, the V gene TRBV7-2, with D hard to call. With 0 bases removed from V and 1 base from J, the gap between germline ends came to 3 bases. The CDR3 loop spans 14 amino acids. CDR1 is SGHTA, CDR2 FQGNSA, per germline. The chain's CDR3 is CASSLAGNTGELFF. CDR3 in DNA: TGTGCCAGCAGCTTAGCGGGGAACACCGGGGAGCTGTTTTTT.

V and J are TRBV10-3 and TRBJ2-3, with 8 bases lining up with TRBD2. Germline V CDR1 and CDR2: ENHRY, SYGVKD. Losses at the gene ends were 6 bases for V and 5 bases for J; bases not matched to a gene: 16. This CDR3 contains 17 residues. The CDR3 DNA reads TGTGCCATCAGCGCATCGAGCGGGAGTGGGGTTTTAGATACGCAGTATTTT. Amino acid sequence: CAISASSGSGVLDTQYF.

This clone has only a few counts. The chain links TRBV19 to TRBJ2-2; TRBD2 is a possible D gene (5 bases). Per germline, CDR1 LNHDA and CDR2 SQIVND (reference sequence). The CDR3 spans 13 residues. V was cut by 6 bases and J by 11 bases, with 16 bases left in between. The CDR3 spells CASRSGSLPELFF. Here the CDR3 DNA reads TGTGCCAGTAGGAGTGGGAGCCTTCCCGAGCTGTTTTTT.

This clone showed up just a few times. The chain employs TRBV6-1 and TRBJ2-3; D gene unclear. Germline CDR1 MNHNS, CDR2 SASEGT. Trimming left V 7 bases short and J 6 bases short, with 8 bases between. The CDR3 spans 11 residues. The DNA for the CDR3 is TGTGCCAGCATTATGAGTGATACGCAGTATTTT. As protein: CASIMSDTQYF.

The genes are TRBV6-5 and TRBJ1-3, with D possibly TRBD1 on 5 matching bases. The CDR3 spans 15 residues. Germline V gene sequence: CDR1 MNHEY, CDR2 SVGAGI. Trimming shortened V by 0 bases and J by 2 bases, and 8 bases separated the two germline ends. The CDR3 bases are TGTGCCAGCAGTTACTCGACAGATACTGGAAACACCATATATTTT. This codes for CASSYSTDTGNTIYF.

On this clone itself: Other DNA sequences in the same sample also yield this CDR3. V is TRBV19 and J is TRBJ2-2, with no clear D. The V gene's germline CDR1 is LNHDA and CDR2 SQIVND (reference sequence). V was shortened by 2 bases and J by 4 bases, with 8 bases between the two germline ends. The CDR3 contains 14 residues. The CDR3 loop reads CASSISGGTGELFF. CDR3 sequence (DNA): TGTGCCAGTAGTATATCTGGCGGCACCGGGGAGCTGTTTTTT.

This sequence joins TRBV5-4 and TRBJ2-6; no definite D call. Deletions cut 0 bases from V and 4 bases from J, with 8 bases between. Germline V gene data show CDR1 as SGHNT and CDR2 as YYREEE (reference sequence). CDR3 size: 15 residues. This CDR3 reads CASSLVSTGANVLTF. DNA for the CDR3: TGTGCCAGCAGCTTGGTGTCAACCGGGGCCAACGTCCTGACTTTC.

The chain uses TRBV7-3 and TRBJ2-1; either TRBD1 or TRBD2 may supply D (5 bases each). Germline CDR1 is SGHTA and CDR2 is FQGTGA. This CDR3 comprises 14 residues. V lost 5 bases and J lost 6, with 14 bases in between. CDR3 nucleotides: TGTGCCAGCAGCCCGGGACCCCCTCCCAATGAGCAGTTCTTC. Translated: CASSPGPPPNEQFF. The full variable domain, its missing parts supplied by reference TRBV7-3 and TRBJ2-1, is GAGVSQTPSNKVTEKGKYVELRCDPISGHTALYWYRQSLGQGPEFLIYFQGTGAADDSGLPNDRFFAVRPEGSVSTLKIQRTERGDSAVYLCASSPGPPPNEQFFGPGTRLTVL.

V and J are TRBV6-5 and TRBJ2-3; 9 bases fit TRBD2. CDR3 length: 14 residues. Germline V CDR1 and CDR2: MNHEY, SVGAGI. The V segment lost 4 bases and the J segment 1 base; nucleotides outside the gene matches: 0. CDR3 residues: CASSLAGGTDTQYF. CDR3 nucleotide sequence: TGTGCCAGCAGTTTAGCGGGAGGCACAGATACGCAGTATTTT.